This note documents a single T cell receptor beta chain sequence. The antigen it recognizes is unknown. The record originates from a study of cytomegalovirus exposure and HLA in healthy donors (dated by TCRdb to about 2017). For the study in its entirety: In an earlier analysis of fewer than 750 of the donors, 250 to 350 Gb of sequence data and some 120 million unique TCR beta sequences from 150 million to 200 million T cells were reported. An early release covering roughly 640 HLA-typed donors comprised about 320 gigabases of sequencing data and approximately 80 million unique TCR sequences. Of the approximately 400 genotyped donors, roughly 85% fell in the genetic ancestry cluster associated with self-reported Caucasian donors. The study aimed to test whether cataloging public T cell receptors could reveal signatures of past pathogen exposure. The study used immunosequencing to profile the T cell repertoires of some 600 subjects and linked those repertoires to cytomegalovirus serostatus. A separate validation cohort of roughly 130 different subjects was used in addition to the roughly 620-subject first cohort. The study combined high-throughput TCR immunosequencing, statistical association of individual TCRs with disease status, and machine learning to predict cytomegalovirus infection status. In a later analysis, previously published TCR beta repertoires from 666 donors were re-analyzed and high-resolution HLA genotyping was added so that TCR occurrence patterns could be studied. Rather than drawing on any new phenotypic data, the later analysis identified candidate immune exposures from TCR beta sequences and the way those sequences occurred across donors. In an earlier analysis of more than 550 of the donors, high-throughput TCR beta sequencing was used to judge whether each TCR beta V gene segment behaved as functional or pseudogenic. Donor age, sex, ethnicity and CMV serostatus were collected together with the repertoire data. Genome-wide SNP genotypes for about 60% of the roughly 670 donors were used in a later genetic analysis, which treated that subset as a discovery cohort. Every repertoire in the discovery cohort had been generated on one and the same sequencing platform. Class I and class II HLA loci were covered by the typing at four-digit resolution. Typing coverage varied by locus: roughly 629-630 donors for A, B, C, DRB1 and DQB1; 522 for DQA1; more than 600 for DPA1; 400 to 480 for DPB1. About five DR-DQ haplotypes were treated as single units for association and clustering because of strong linkage in the cohort. Across some 400 genotyped donors of the cohort, an average of approximately 240,000 unique TCR beta nucleotide sequences per donor were sequenced, and approximately 17% of those sequences were non-productive. General findings and caveats noted by the study authors: A further reported finding was that TCR beta sequences accurately predicted the HLA-A and HLA-B alleles for most subjects in the first cohort. In a later analysis, HLA-associated TCR beta chains were found to be more clonally expanded and to have lower generation probabilities than equally common non-associated chains. Most CMV-associated TCR beta chains appeared to be HLA-restricted in a later analysis, and the HLA associations seemed to be driven largely by CMV exposure. A few of the identified cytomegalovirus-associated TCR beta chains were confirmed in vitro to be specific for cytomegalovirus antigens. Linkage disequilibrium might explain the correlated functional status among segregating V segments, but an unknown experimental factor could not be excluded. An association between a missense DCLRE1C variant and V-gene and J-gene trimming of TCR beta chains was found in a later genetic analysis and replicated in an independent cohort. Presence/absence analyses assumed roughly uniform sequencing depth across donors, an assumption that may not hold. According to a later analysis, parvovirus B19, influenza, CMV and Epstein-Barr virus appeared linked to several top co-occurrence clusters. In an earlier analysis of about 600 of the donors, most TCR beta V segments appeared in productive rearrangements about 90% or about 30% of the time, broadly matching IMGT annotations. Immune exposure information for the cohort was limited to CMV serostatus. HLA typing was unavailable for some donors at each locus, so association tests used only the typed subset. The classifier was reported to diagnose cytomegalovirus status with high specificity and sensitivity in both the original and validation cohorts. A group of highly shared sequence variants was considered likely to be a technical artifact of the sequencing pipeline. In a later analysis, over 15,000 TCR beta sequences were associated with specific HLA alleles at a false discovery rate of 0.05. When HLA alleles, especially DR and DQ, strongly co-occurred, TCR associations were difficult to assign to individual alleles. Some IMGT-functional V segments, including TRBV6-2 and TRBV6-3, could not be told apart with the 87-base-pair reads, so those segments were excluded. Most TCR sequences were observed very rarely across donors, whereas some public TCRs were present in many individuals. Over 15 rarely observed V segments, including chromosome 9 orphons, were excluded from the earlier analysis of approximately 500 of the donors because counts were too low. The study gave a list of about 150 TCR beta chains associated with cytomegalovirus. A later genetic analysis reported fewer N-insertions in productive TCRs among donors in an Asian-associated ancestry cluster than the approximately 670-donor mean. According to the authors, the approach could potentially be generalized to other disease states and immunological phenotypes. A later analysis found that TCR association rates varied across HLA loci, with DRB1 alleles showing the most associated TCRs and HLA-C alleles the fewest. The cohort was sequenced for TCR beta chains only, and without alpha or paired-chain data the features that could be detected were limited.

The CDR3 measures 15 amino acids from cysteine to phenylalanine. Only CDR3 DNA is held: 45 bases, read in frame from base 1. The germline V gene provides CDR1 SGHTS and CDR2 YDEGEE. The germline V and J ends show losses of 4 bases and 1 base respectively, and no gene match explains 7 bases of the junction. Preparation of the library involved the immunoSEQ multiplex PCR assay. The multiplex PCR relied on a mix of 60 forward primers for TCR Vbeta segments and 13 reverse primers for TCR Jbeta segments. A multiplex PCR assay on genomic DNA amplified the CDR3 region of rearranged TCR beta genes. The Illumina HiSeq System was used to sequence the amplified TCR beta libraries as 87-base-pair reads. Per the original workflow: A later analysis tallied tens of millions of unique TCR beta chains across the 650 to 750 repertoires, and about 12 million of those chains were shared by two or more donors. Raw reads were error-corrected and collapsed into unique sequences by a nearest-neighbor algorithm in which closely related sequences were merged to remove PCR and sequencing errors. CDR3 sequences were aligned to IMGT reference sequences to assign V, D and J gene segments. For a sequence to be retained, a match of at least six nucleotides to both a V gene segment and a J gene segment was required. Rearrangements were classified as productive when the CDR3 lacked stop codons and remained in frame with V and J, and all other rearrangements were classified as non-productive. Following IMGT convention, CDR3 was defined as the stretch from the second conserved V-encoded cysteine up to the conserved J-encoded phenylalanine. Sequences without an unambiguous match to a single V gene segment were excluded from the earlier analysis of 450 to 650 of the donors. In an earlier analysis of 587 of the donors, V segments were called functional above 56.7% productive rearrangements and were called segregating when the between-donor standard deviation exceeded 5%. To diagnose cytomegalovirus status from the catalog of TCR beta chain sequences, a statistical classification framework was built. V and J gene assignment, in a later analysis, came from comparing TCR nucleotide sequences with IMGT/GENE-DB human TR gene sequences. In a later analysis, CDR3 sequences and most-parsimonious VDJ recombination scenarios were assigned using the TCRdist pipeline. In a later analysis, each TCR beta chain was defined by its CDR3 amino acid sequence together with its V-gene family, and reads lacking a unique V-gene family were excluded. To address suspected cross-contamination and a sequencing artifact, a later analysis removed around 590 highly shared, low-generation-probability nucleotide sequences. A later analysis calculated a clonal expansion index for each public chain from normalized within-repertoire ranks of inferred template counts. In a later analysis, generation probabilities were computed with a VDJ recombination model fitted to out-of-frame rearrangements, and the resulting probabilities were checked against IGoR. A later analysis scored TCR-TCR, TCR-HLA and TCR-CMV co-occurrence with hypergeometric tests, applying a repertoire-size bias correction to TCR pairs. False discovery rates were estimated in a later analysis by permuting HLA or CMV assignments 20 times. In a later analysis, co-occurring TCRs were grouped using DBSCAN, and TCRdist sequence similarity was added for clustering within HLA-allele-positive subsets. For co-occurrence clustering, repertoires with fewer than 30,000 or more than 120,000 public chains were excluded, along with 4 to 6 repertoires with anomalous nucleotide sharing. TCRdb mirrors the immuneACCESS table, restricted to in-frame sequences. Some clones are absent from its copies; in checked studies, under half trace to an unresolved V gene, and the reason for the others is unknown. That table is the source of V, J and clone size, and D and trimming were worked out from the DNA. The sample table gives over 45,000 clones. The ten biggest clones cover over 2% of the sample.

The cohort comprised some 730 healthy bone marrow donors. At the time of sampling, all cohort members were nominally healthy, though unrecorded immune exposures were likely present. The donor tested CMV seronegative and was one of the 352 seronegative cohort members. Every donor gave a peripheral blood sample, and the peripheral blood mononuclear cells from that sample were used for TCR beta sequencing. Genomic DNA was extracted from the blood cell samples with the Qiagen DNeasy Blood Extraction Kit. The sample was PBMCs. The chain employs TRBV5-8 and TRBJ1-1; TRBD1 fits 7 bases in the junction. This sequence was found in a woman under 30 in good health and CMV-seronegative. The DNA sequence reads TGTGCCAGCAGCCCCCACGGGACAGCGAACACTGAAGCTTTCTTT. Its translation reads: CASSPHGTANTEAFF.